Listed here is a single TCR beta chain. Its antigen is as yet unknown. The repertoire was sequenced with immunoSEQ multiplex PCR; TCRdb's copy has only in-frame clones and lacks some. The sample yields about 68,000 clones, around 86% seen once. This entry comes from a study of OX40 agonist ivuxolimab in advanced cancers. Study-wide results and caveats: The study found among the lowest clonal expansion in partial responders at 0.1-3.0 mg/kg.

Germline trimming cut 3 bases from V and 6 bases from J; bases unmatched to any gene: 1. Germline V lookup: CDR1 SGHTA, CDR2 FQGNSA. CDR3 length: 13 amino acids. This sample comprised CD4+ or CD8+ T cells sorted from blood, obtained in a trial of the OX40 agonist ivuxolimab. The sequence came from an adult with an advanced solid tumor such as melanoma, head and neck, liver or kidney cancer. The V and J genes are TRBV7-2 and TRBJ1-5; 8 bases match TRBD1. The CDR3 bases are TGTGCCAGCAGCTTGGACAGGGTTCAGCCCCAGCATTTT. It translates to CASSLDRVQPQHF.